This T cell receptor (beta chain) is drawn from a study of blood T cell repertoires in COVID-19. Looking at the study overall: The cDNA or gDNA used as material had been derived from T cells, B-cell-depleted T cells, or PBMCs.

This CDR3 spans 17 amino acids. Original handling: By means of reference gene primer amplification, nucleated cell counts were estimated. Profiling relied on immunoSEQ multiplex PCR, and the TCRdb table lists in-frame clones only, not all of them. D and trimming come from the DNA, and the V and J calls and clone size come from that table. Seen here are about 74,000 clones, roughly four fifths observed once, and the top ten hold about 35%. The chain is built from TRBV21-1 and TRBJ2-3; the DNA was not compared with TRBD1, the D call given in the table. TRBV21-1 is noted as a pseudogene. The sample consisted of peripheral blood. This clonotype was obtained from a man in his 70s with acute or convalescent COVID-19. The DNA of the CDR3 is TGTGCCAGCAGCCCCCGGCGACAGGGGCTATGCACAGATACGCAGTATTTT. As protein: CASSPRRQGLCTDTQYF.